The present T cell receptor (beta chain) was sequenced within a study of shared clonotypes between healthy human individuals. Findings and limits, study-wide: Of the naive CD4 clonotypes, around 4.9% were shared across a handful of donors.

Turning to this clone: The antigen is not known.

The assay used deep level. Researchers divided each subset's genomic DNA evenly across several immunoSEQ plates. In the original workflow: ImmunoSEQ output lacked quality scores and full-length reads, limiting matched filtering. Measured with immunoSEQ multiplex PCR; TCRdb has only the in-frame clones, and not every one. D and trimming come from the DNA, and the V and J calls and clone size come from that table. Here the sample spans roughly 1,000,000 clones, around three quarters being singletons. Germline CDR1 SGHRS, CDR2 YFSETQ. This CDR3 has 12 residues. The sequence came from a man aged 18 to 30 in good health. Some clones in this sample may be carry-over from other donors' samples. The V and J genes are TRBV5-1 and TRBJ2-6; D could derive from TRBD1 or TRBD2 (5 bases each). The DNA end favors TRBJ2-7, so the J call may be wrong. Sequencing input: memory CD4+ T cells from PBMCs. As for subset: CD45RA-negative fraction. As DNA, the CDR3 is TGCGCCAGCAGCTTGGCGGGGCACGAGCAGTACTTC. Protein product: CASSLAGHEQYF.